What follows are 29 T cell receptor beta chains derived from one specimen sequenced in a study of OX40 agonist ivuxolimab in advanced cancers. Clones were sequenced by immunoSEQ multiplex PCR, and TCRdb holds only the in-frame ones, with some missing. Of over 65,000 clones in the sample, 86% were seen once. Sequences were derived from CD4+ or CD8+ T cells sorted from blood, sampled in a trial of the OX40 agonist ivuxolimab. All receptors derive from an adult with an advanced solid tumor such as melanoma, head and neck, liver or kidney cancer.

The chain has TRBV7-8 and TRBJ2-3; D remains ambiguous. Trimming removed 2 bases at V and 9 bases at J, with 12 bases between. CDR3 length equals 13 residues. CDR1 and CDR2 (germline): SGHVS, FQNEAQ. CDR3 coding DNA: TGTGCCAGCAGCTTACCCCGACTCGAGACGCAGTATTTT. This gives the protein CASSLPRLETQYF.

This chain joins TRBV7-6 and TRBJ2-1, with 13 nucleotides matching TRBD2. With V trimmed by 1 base and J by 8 bases, 5 bases remained unmatched. CDR3 length: 16 residues. Germline V lookup: CDR1 SGHVS, CDR2 FNYEAQ. CDR3 DNA sequence: TGTGCCAGCAGCTTAGGAGGACTAGCGGGAGTCTATGAGCAGTTCTTC. It is translated as CASSLGGLAGVYEQFF.

This chain joins TRBV18 and TRBJ1-3; D uncertain. The CDR3 sequence is 20 residues long. Germline V gene sequence: CDR1 KGHSH, CDR2 LQKENI. V was shortened by 5 bases and J by 4 bases, with 30 bases between the two germline ends. CDR3 region: CASSSTTAGLELFKGNTIYF. Written as DNA, the CDR3 is TGTGCCAGCTCATCCACAACCGCGGGTCTAGAGCTTTTCAAAGGAAACACCATATATTTT.

The rearrangement uses TRBV7-9 and TRBJ2-1; 9 nucleotides line up with TRBD2. Germline loops: CDR1 SEHNR, CDR2 FQNEAQ (reference sequence). After removal of 4 bases from V and 7 bases from J, the junction contained 17 bases not matched to a gene. This CDR3 is 18 amino acids long. CDR3 sequence: CASSSPFRLAGRRNEQFF. CDR3 in DNA: TGTGCCAGCAGCTCACCTTTTAGGCTAGCGGGGAGGAGAAATGAGCAGTTCTTC.

This clone was seen only a few times. The V and J genes are TRBV6-6 and TRBJ2-7; 7 bases map to TRBD1. V dropped 2 bases and J dropped 3; count of bases not matched to a gene: 7. The CDR3 covers 15 residues. Germline V gene data show CDR1 as MNHNY and CDR2 as SVGAGI (reference sequence). The CDR3 DNA reads TGTGCCAGCAGTTACAAAGGGGGCGCGATCTACGAGCAGTACTTC. It encodes CASSYKGGAIYEQYF.

This clone was seen a single time. This chain joins TRBV2 and TRBJ2-1, with 9 bases aligning to TRBD2. CDR3 length: 15 residues. The trim removed 5 bases at V and 3 bases at J, leaving 5 bases unmatched. Germline V CDR1 and CDR2: SNHLY, FYNNEI. The CDR3 nucleotides read TGTGCCAGCAGTCTAGCGGGACCCGGCTACAATGAGCAGTTCTTC. Its translation is CASSLAGPGYNEQFF.

Here the CDR3 DNA reads TGTGCCAGCAGCTCCTCGGGCCTTCGACCGTACTTC. Translating gives CASSSSGLRPYF. The chain combines TRBV11-2 with TRBJ2-7; D gene uncertain. Germline V lookup: CDR1 SGHAT, CDR2 FQNNGV. V was shortened by 4 bases and J by 12 bases, with 16 bases between the two germline ends. The CDR3 has 12 residues.

This chain joins TRBV15 and TRBJ2-5; a weak D match, TRBD2 (7 bases). This CDR3 spans 15 amino acids. V dropped 6 bases and J dropped 5 bases, with 19 bases sitting between them. Germline-derived CDR1 and CDR2 are LNHNV and YYDKDF (reference sequence). The CDR3 DNA follows: TGTGCCACCAGGCGCTGGGGGGGCGACAAGGAGACCCAGTACTTC. This gives the protein CATRRWGGDKETQYF.

The J gene is TRBJ2-5, the V gene TRBV19; a possible D gene is TRBD2 (5 bases). Germline CDR1 is LNHDA and CDR2 is SQIVND (reference sequence). The V gene lost 1 base and the J gene lost 4 bases, with 7 bases spanning the gap. This CDR3 contains 13 residues. Written as DNA, the CDR3 is TGTGCCAGTAGTATAGGGACTCTAGAGACCCAGTACTTC. This sequence encodes CASSIGTLETQYF.

The J gene is TRBJ1-5, the V gene TRBV7-8, with TRBD1 identical over 7 bases. Germline CDR1 and CDR2: SGHVS and FQNEAQ. V lost 3 bases and J lost 4; bases outside the gene matches: 9. This CDR3 contains 16 residues. CDR3 amino acids: CASSLGGTARNQPQHF. CDR3 sequence (DNA): TGTGCCAGCAGCTTGGGAGGGACAGCAAGGAATCAGCCCCAGCATTTT. The whole variable domain, remainder taken from reference TRBV7-8 and TRBJ1-5, is GAGVSQSPRYKVAKRGQDVALRCDPISGHVSLFWYQQALGQGPEFLTYFQNEAQLDKSGLPSDRFFAERPEGSVSTLKIQRTQQEDSAVYLCASSLGGTARNQPQHFGDGTRLSIL.

The chain recombines TRBV7-3 with TRBJ2-2; D call uncertain. The CDR3 is 14 amino acids. The germline V gene encodes CDR1 SGHTA and CDR2 FQGTGA. The V gene lost 4 bases and the J gene lost 1 base, with 7 bases spanning the gap. The DNA of the CDR3 is TGTGCCAGCAGCTCTGACCTGAACACCGGGGAGCTGTTTTTT. It yields the protein CASSSDLNTGELFF.

This clone was counted a few times. The V call is TRBV6-1, the J call TRBJ2-1; 7 nucleotides line up with TRBD2. After removal of 2 bases from V and 14 bases from J, the junction contained 9 bases not matched to a gene. This CDR3 comprises 13 residues. Germline CDR1 and CDR2: MNHNS and SASEGT. CDR3 coding DNA: TGTGCCAGCAGTGAATGGGTAGCGGGTTATGAGTTCTTC. Its translation: CASSEWVAGYEFF.

The chain carries TRBV6-5 and TRBJ1-6, with TRBD1 matching over 8 bases. The ends lost 6 bases at V and 3 bases at J; junction bases unmatched: 4. The CDR3 is 15 residues long. CDR1 and CDR2 from the germline V gene are MNHEY and SVGAGI. The DNA of the CDR3 is TGTGCCAGCAGACCGGACAGGGTCTATAATTCACCCCTCCACTTT. It is translated as CASRPDRVYNSPLHF.

The chain couples TRBV18 to TRBJ1-1; no reliable D call. Germline V gene lookup returns CDR1 KGHSH and CDR2 LQKENI. Trimming shortened V by 8 bases and J by 1 base, and 8 bases separated the two germline ends. There are 12 residues in the CDR3. CDR3 region: CASHEGNTEAFF. CDR3 DNA sequence: TGTGCCAGCCATGAGGGGAACACTGAAGCTTTCTTT.

This clone has only a few counts. A read error may account for a junction end that differs from germline. This chain joins TRBV28 and TRBJ2-2; TRBD1 agrees at 8 bases. CDR1 MDHEN and CDR2 SYDVKM come from the germline V gene. The CDR3 has 15 amino acids. The CDR3 DNA reads as TGTGCCAGCAGTTTCCGGACAGGGAACTCCGGGGAGCTGTTTTTT. This translates into CASSFRTGNSGELFF.

The chain is built from TRBV2 and TRBJ1-2, with 9 bases aligning to TRBD1. The CDR3 has 13 residues. Germline loops: CDR1 SNHLY, CDR2 FYNNEI. With V trimmed by 1 base and J by 10 bases, 4 bases remained unmatched. CDR3 residues: CASSEERDRAYTF. The CDR3 DNA is TGTGCCAGCAGTGAAGAGAGGGACAGGGCCTACACCTTC.

The chain carries TRBV5-1 and TRBJ2-5; 9 positions match TRBD1. The CDR3 covers 14 residues. With V trimmed by 5 bases and J by 1 base, 3 bases remained unmatched. Germline lookup yields CDR1 SGHRS and CDR2 YFSETQ. The CDR3 DNA follows: TGCGCCAGCAGTACGGGACAGGGCCAAGAGACCCAGTACTTC. This gives the protein CASSTGQGQETQYF.

The chain joins TRBV5-1 to TRBJ1-6; D is uncertain. Germline CDR1 is SGHRS and CDR2 is YFSETQ. CDR3 length: 15 amino acids. Trimming removed 0 bases from V and 7 bases from J, with 11 bases in between. The CDR3 protein is CASSLEPGRNSPLHF. CDR3 nucleotide sequence: TGCGCCAGCAGCTTGGAACCGGGCCGGAATTCACCCCTCCACTTT.

The V gene is TRBV9, the J gene TRBJ2-6; D is possibly TRBD1 (6 bases). The CDR3 length is 17 residues. V gave up 0 bases and J gave up 0 bases, with 10 bases separating them. Germline V gives CDR1 SGDLS, CDR2 YYNGEE. The DNA for the CDR3 is TGTGCCAGCAGCGTAGCAGGGGTCTCCTCTGGGGCCAACGTCCTGACTTTC. The encoded protein is CASSVAGVSSGANVLTF.

V and J are TRBV6-1 and TRBJ1-2, with D unclear. With 7 bases removed from V and 0 bases from J, the gap between germline ends came to 9 bases. The CDR3 is made up of 13 amino acids. Germline values: CDR1 MNHNS, CDR2 SASEGT. CDR3: CASTRDPNYGYTF. The DNA for the CDR3 is TGTGCCAGCACCCGCGATCCTAACTATGGCTACACCTTC.

The chain links TRBV5-1 to TRBJ1-4, with D unresolved. Germline CDR1 reads SGHRS; CDR2 reads YFSETQ. This CDR3 region has 15 residues. V was trimmed by 1 base and J by 6 bases, leaving 13 bases between them. CDR3 in amino acids: CASSLSMGGDEKLFF. CDR3 sequence (DNA): TGCGCCAGCAGCTTGTCCATGGGAGGAGATGAAAAACTGTTTTTT.

The chain employs TRBV6-6 and TRBJ1-1; TRBD1 agrees at 7 bases. J was trimmed by 0 bases and V by 6 bases; bases with no gene match: 7. From germline, CDR1 is MNHNY and CDR2 SVGAGI (reference sequence). The CDR3 sequence is 15 residues long. CDR3 coding DNA: TGTGCCAGCAGAGAGGGACAGCCCCTGAACACTGAAGCTTTCTTT. Its protein is CASREGQPLNTEAFF.

The rearrangement joins TRBV4-2 to TRBJ2-7; TRBD1 matches 7 bases. The CDR3 spans 15 residues. After removal of 4 bases from V and 6 bases from J, the junction contained 12 bases not matched to a gene. CDR1 is LGHNA, CDR2 YNFKEQ, per germline. CDR3 in DNA: TGTGCCAGCAGCCTTAGACAGGGAAAGAAGGGCGAGCAGTACTTC. Its protein product is CASSLRQGKKGEQYF.

The chain has TRBV5-1 and TRBJ1-3; 7 bases align to TRBD1. With 4 bases clipped from V and 0 bases from J, the junction kept 4 bases outside the gene matches. The CDR3 has 15 amino acids. Germline CDR1 is SGHRS and CDR2 is YFSETQ. CDR3 sequence (DNA): TGCGCCAGCAGCACGGACAGGAACTCTGGAAACACCATATATTTT. It yields the protein CASSTDRNSGNTIYF.

This rearrangement joins TRBV7-2 to TRBJ2-7; tentatively, D is TRBD1 (6 bases). The V end was cut by 1 base, the J end by 3 bases, with 10 bases between. Germline V gene lookup returns CDR1 SGHTA and CDR2 FQGNSA. This CDR3 contains 14 residues. The CDR3 DNA follows: TGTGCCAGCAGCTTAGGGGGGCTTCTCTACGAGCAGTACTTC. It codes for CASSLGGLLYEQYF.

The rearrangement links TRBV2 to TRBJ2-5; no definite D call. CDR1 and CDR2 from the germline V gene are SNHLY and FYNNEI. V dropped 4 bases and J dropped 5 bases, with 5 bases sitting between them. The CDR3 totals 11 residues. The chain's CDR3 is CASSGLETQYF. CDR3 in DNA: TGTGCCAGCAGTGGGTTGGAGACCCAGTACTTC.

The chain recombines TRBV20-1 with TRBJ2-7, with D unclear. The V end was cut by 7 bases, the J end by 3 bases, with 7 bases between. This CDR3 has 10 residues. Germline values: CDR1 DFQATT, CDR2 SNEGSKA (reference sequence). CDR3 sequence: CSVSIYEQYF. CDR3 DNA sequence: TGCAGTGTCTCCATCTACGAGCAGTACTTC.

The chain carries TRBV7-3 and TRBJ2-5; 7 positions agree with TRBD1. CDR3 length equals 15 residues. Germline loops: CDR1 SGHTA, CDR2 FQGTGA. The trim removed 4 bases at V and 4 bases at J, leaving 9 bases unmatched. The CDR3 sequence: CASSSGRGRGETQYF. The CDR3 coding sequence is TGTGCCAGCAGCTCGGGCAGGGGGAGAGGAGAGACCCAGTACTTC.

As for this clone: Sequence at one end of the junction differs from germline and may be a read error. The CDR3 protein is CASSETAGYAQYF. The CDR3 bases are TGTGCCAGCAGTGAGACAGCCGGTTACGCGCAGTACTTC. This chain connects TRBV6-1 to TRBJ2-7; possible D gene TRBD1, 5 bases. The CDR3 length is 13 residues. Germline V CDR1 and CDR2: MNHNS, SASEGT.